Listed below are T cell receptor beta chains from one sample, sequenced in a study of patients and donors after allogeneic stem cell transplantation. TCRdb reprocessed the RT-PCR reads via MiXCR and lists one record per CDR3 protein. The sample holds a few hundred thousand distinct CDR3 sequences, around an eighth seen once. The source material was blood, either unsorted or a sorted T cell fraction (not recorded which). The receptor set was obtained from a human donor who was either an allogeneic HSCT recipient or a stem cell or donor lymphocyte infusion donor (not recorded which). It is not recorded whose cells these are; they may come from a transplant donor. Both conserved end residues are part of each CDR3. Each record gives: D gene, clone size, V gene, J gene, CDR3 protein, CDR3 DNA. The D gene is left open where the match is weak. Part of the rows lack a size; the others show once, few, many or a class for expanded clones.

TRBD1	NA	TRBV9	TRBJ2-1	CASSADRGLLDEQFF	TGTGCCAGCAGCGCAGACAGGGGGCTTTTGGATGAGCAGTTCTTC
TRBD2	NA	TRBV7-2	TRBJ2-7	CASSWTSGNGEQYF	TGTGCCAGCAGCTGGACTAGCGGGAACGGGGAGCAGTACTTC
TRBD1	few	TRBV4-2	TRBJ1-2	CASSQGGTGVNYGYTF	TGTGCCAGCAGCCAAGGAGGGACAGGGGTCAACTATGGCTACACCTTC
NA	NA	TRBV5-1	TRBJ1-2	CASSLGTNYQVYGYTF	TGCGCCAGCAGCTTGGGGACAAATTATCAAGTTTATGGCTACACCTTC
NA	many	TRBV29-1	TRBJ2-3	CSVEDRLDTQYF	TGCAGCGTTGAAGATCGTCTAGATACGCAGTATTTT
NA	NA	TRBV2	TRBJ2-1	CASTAQRQQFF	TGTGCCAGCACGGCGCAAAGGCAGCAGTTCTTC
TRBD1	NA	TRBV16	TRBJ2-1	CASSQSPDRGLIYEQFF	TGTGCCAGCAGCCAATCGCCCGACAGGGGTTTAATATATGAGCAGTTCTTC
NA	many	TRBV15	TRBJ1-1	CATSRVMPAEAFF	TGTGCCACCAGCAGAGTAATGCCCGCTGAAGCTTTCTTT
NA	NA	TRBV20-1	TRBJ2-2	CSASILRDPGELFF	TGCAGTGCTAGCATACTAAGGGATCCCGGGGAGCTGTTTTTT
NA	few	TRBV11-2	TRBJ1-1	CASSLGTLNTEAFF	TGTGCCAGCAGCTTAGGTACACTGAACACTGAAGCTTTCTTT
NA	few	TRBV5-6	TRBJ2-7	CASAGYDYEQYF	TGTGCCAGCGCTGGCTACGACTACGAGCAGTACTTC
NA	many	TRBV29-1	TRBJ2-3	CSVEVLQVPDTQYF	TGCAGCGTTGAAGTCTTGCAGGTACCAGATACGCAGTATTTT
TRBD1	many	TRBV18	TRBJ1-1	CASSLQMTGKGTEAFF	TGTGCCAGCTCCCTCCAGATGACAGGGAAGGGCACTGAAGCTTTCTTT
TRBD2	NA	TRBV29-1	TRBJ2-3	CSVVLAGATDTQYF	TGCAGCGTTGTACTAGCGGGCGCCACAGATACGCAGTATTTT
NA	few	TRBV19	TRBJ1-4	CASSIVGAGSEKLFF	TGTGCCAGTAGTATAGTAGGGGCAGGATCCGAAAAACTGTTTTTT
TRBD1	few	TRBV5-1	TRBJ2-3	CASRTGGFTDTQYF	TGCGCCAGTCGGACAGGGGGCTTCACAGATACGCAGTATTTT
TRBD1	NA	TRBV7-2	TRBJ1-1	CASSYLPRTGIAFF	TGTGCCAGCAGCTATTTACCCCGGACAGGGATAGCTTTCTTT
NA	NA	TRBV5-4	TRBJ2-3	CASSPTPDHVAQYF	TGTGCCAGCAGCCCCACCCCTGACCATGTGGCGCAGTATTTT
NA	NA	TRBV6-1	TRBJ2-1	CASRTGTQNNEQFF	TGTGCCAGCAGAACCGGGACTCAGAATAATGAGCAGTTCTTC
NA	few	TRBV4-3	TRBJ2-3	CASSPNWPEADTQYF	TGCGCCAGCAGCCCGAATTGGCCAGAAGCGGATACGCAGTATTTT
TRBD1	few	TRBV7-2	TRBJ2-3	CASSAQGNTDTQYF	TGTGCCAGCAGCGCACAGGGGAACACAGATACGCAGTATTTT
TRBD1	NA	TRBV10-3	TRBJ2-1	CAISPGQGANNEQFF	TGTGCCATCAGCCCGGGACAGGGGGCTAACAATGAGCAGTTCTTC
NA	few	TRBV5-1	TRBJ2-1	CASSLAPSSEQFF	TGCGCCAGCAGCTTGGCCCCTAGCAGTGAGCAGTTCTTC
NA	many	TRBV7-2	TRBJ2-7	CASSFSSSGSYEQYF	TGTGCCAGCAGCTTTAGTTCAAGCGGTTCCTACGAGCAGTACTTC
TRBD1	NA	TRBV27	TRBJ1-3	CANPSLSTGGISGNTIYF	TGTGCCAACCCATCCCTCTCGACAGGGGGTATTTCTGGAAACACCATATATTTT
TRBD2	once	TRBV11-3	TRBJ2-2	CASRLAGGFGSGELFF	TGTGCCAGCAGACTAGCGGGAGGTTTCGGTTCCGGGGAGCTGTTTTTT
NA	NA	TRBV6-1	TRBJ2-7	CASSATGDVGEQYF	TGTGCCAGCAGTGCCACCGGGGACGTAGGGGAGCAGTACTTC
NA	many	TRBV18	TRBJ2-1	CASSGESNEQFF	TGTGCCAGCTCAGGCGAAAGCAATGAGCAGTTCTTC
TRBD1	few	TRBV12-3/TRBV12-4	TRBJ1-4	CASSPTGPNEKLFF	TGTGCCAGCAGTCCGACAGGGCCTAATGAAAAACTGTTTTTT
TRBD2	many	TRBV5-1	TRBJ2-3	CASSSGLAGAVDTQYF	TGCGCCAGCAGCTCAGGACTAGCGGGAGCGGTAGATACGCAGTATTTT
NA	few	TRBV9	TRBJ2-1	CASSLGGSSEYNEQFF	TGTGCCAGCAGCCTGGGAGGCAGCTCGGAGTACAATGAGCAGTTCTTC
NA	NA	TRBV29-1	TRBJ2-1	CSVDSGDSSSYNEQFF	TGCAGCGTTGATTCGGGAGACTCGAGCTCCTACAATGAGCAGTTCTTC
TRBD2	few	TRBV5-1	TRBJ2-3	CASSRGGLDTQYF	TGCGCCAGCAGCCGGGGGGGCCTGGATACGCAGTATTTT
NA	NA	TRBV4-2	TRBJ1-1	CASGKEVWNTEAFF	TGTGCCAGCGGTAAGGAGGTTTGGAACACTGAAGCTTTCTTT
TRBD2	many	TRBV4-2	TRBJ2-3	CASSQGRGDTDTQYF	TGTGCCAGCAGCCAAGGGCGGGGGGACACAGATACGCAGTATTTT
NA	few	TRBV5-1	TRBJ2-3	CASSMEQGITQYF	TGCGCCAGCAGCATGGAACAGGGAATTACGCAGTATTTT
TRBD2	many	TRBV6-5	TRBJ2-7	CASSYSGTSVSYEQYF	TGTGCCAGCAGTTACTCGGGGACTAGCGTCTCCTACGAGCAGTACTTC
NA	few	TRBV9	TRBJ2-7	CASSAGSGGIHEQYF	TGTGCCAGCAGCGCTGGGTCCGGAGGAATCCACGAGCAGTACTTC
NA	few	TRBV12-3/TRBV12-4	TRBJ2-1	CASSPDISYNEQFF	TGTGCCAGCAGCCCGGACATCTCCTACAATGAGCAGTTCTTC
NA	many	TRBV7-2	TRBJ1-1	CASSSQGGTEAFF	TGTGCCAGCAGCTCACAAGGGGGCACTGAAGCTTTCTTT
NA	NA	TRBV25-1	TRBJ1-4	CASSEWGQVGKLFF	TGTGCCAGCAGTGAATGGGGGCAGGTTGGAAAACTGTTTTTT
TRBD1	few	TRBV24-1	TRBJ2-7	CATSADGDRGNEQYF	TGTGCCACCAGTGCCGATGGGGACAGGGGGAACGAGCAGTACTTC
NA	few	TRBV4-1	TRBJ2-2	CASSQEAPSSNTGELFF	TGCGCCAGCAGCCAAGAAGCCCCGAGTTCGAACACCGGGGAGCTGTTTTTT
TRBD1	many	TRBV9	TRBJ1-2	CASSVRTGDGYTF	TGTGCCAGCAGCGTTAGAACAGGGGATGGCTACACCTTC
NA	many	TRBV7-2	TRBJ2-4	CASSLASRGAKNIQYF	TGTGCCAGCAGCTTAGCTAGCCGGGGGGCCAAAAACATTCAGTACTTC
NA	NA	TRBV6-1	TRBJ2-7	CASSRGFEGSKYEQYF	TGTGCCAGCAGTCGGGGCTTTGAGGGATCCAAATACGAGCAGTACTTC
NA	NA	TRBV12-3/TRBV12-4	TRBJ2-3	CASSLGDTNTDTQYF	TGTGCCAGCAGTTTAGGGGACACTAACACAGATACGCAGTATTTT
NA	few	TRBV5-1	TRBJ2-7	CASSGGTHDYEQYF	TGCGCCAGCAGCGGAGGGACACACGACTACGAGCAGTACTTC
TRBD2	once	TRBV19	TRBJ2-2	CASHTSGSGGELFF	TGTGCCAGTCATACTAGCGGATCCGGTGGGGAGCTGTTTTTT
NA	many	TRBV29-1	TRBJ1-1	CSVARRNTEAFF	TGCAGCGTTGCGAGGCGGAACACTGAAGCTTTCTTT
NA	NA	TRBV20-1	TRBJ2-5	CSARDPSWGQETQYF	TGCAGTGCTAGAGATCCCAGCTGGGGCCAAGAGACCCAGTACTTC
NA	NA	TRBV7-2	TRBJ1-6	CASSNSGHNSPLHF	TGTGCCAGCAGCAACTCAGGGCATAATTCACCCCTCCACTTT
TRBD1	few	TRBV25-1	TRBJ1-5	CASSESGTGGGNQPQHF	TGTGCCAGCAGTGAATCCGGGACAGGGGGTGGCAATCAGCCCCAGCATTTT
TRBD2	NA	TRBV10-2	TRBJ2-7	CASSSSGGTYEQYF	TGCGCCAGCAGTTCCAGCGGGGGGACCTACGAGCAGTACTTC